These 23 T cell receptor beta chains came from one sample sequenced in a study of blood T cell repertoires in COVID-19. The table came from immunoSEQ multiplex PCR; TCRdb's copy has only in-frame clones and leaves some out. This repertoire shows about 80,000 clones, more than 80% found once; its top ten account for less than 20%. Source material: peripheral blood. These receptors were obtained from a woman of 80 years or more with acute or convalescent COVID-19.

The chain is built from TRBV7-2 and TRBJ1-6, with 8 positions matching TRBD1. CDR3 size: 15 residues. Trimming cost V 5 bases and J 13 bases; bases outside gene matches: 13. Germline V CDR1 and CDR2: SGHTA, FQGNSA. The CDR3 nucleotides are TGTGCCAGCAGCCGGAGGACAGGGCCCGTACTTCCCCTCCACTTT. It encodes CASSRRTGPVLPLHF.

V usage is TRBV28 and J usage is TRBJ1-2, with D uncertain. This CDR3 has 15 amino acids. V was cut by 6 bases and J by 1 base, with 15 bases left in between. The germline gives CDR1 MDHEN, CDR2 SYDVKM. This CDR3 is CASSAGRADNYGYTF. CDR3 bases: TGTGCCAGCAGCGCCGGGAGGGCCGATAACTATGGCTACACCTTC.

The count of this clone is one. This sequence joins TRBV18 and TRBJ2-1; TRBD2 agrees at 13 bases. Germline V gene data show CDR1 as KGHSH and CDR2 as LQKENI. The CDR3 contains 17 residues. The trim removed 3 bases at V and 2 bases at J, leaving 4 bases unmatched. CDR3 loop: CASSPTSGGTTYNEQFF. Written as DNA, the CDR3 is TGTGCCAGCTCACCGACTAGCGGGGGGACGACCTACAATGAGCAGTTCTTC.

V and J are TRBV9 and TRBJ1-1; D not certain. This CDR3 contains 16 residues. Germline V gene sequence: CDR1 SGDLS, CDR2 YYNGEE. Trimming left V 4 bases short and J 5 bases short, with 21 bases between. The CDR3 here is CASSPPAAVVGTEAFF. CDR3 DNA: TGTGCCAGCAGCCCCCCAGCGGCGGTAGTGGGGACTGAAGCTTTCTTT.

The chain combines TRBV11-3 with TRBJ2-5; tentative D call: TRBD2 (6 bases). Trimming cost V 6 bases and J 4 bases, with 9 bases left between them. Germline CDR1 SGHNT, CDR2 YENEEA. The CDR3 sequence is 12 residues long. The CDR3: CASSWGLETQYF. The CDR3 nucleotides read TGTGCCAGCAGTTGGGGACTAGAGACCCAGTACTTC.

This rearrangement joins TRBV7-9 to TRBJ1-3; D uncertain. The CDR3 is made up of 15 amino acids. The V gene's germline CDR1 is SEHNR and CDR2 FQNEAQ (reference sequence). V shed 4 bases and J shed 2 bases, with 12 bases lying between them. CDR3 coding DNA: TGTGCCAGCAGCTCACTGACTGTGACTGGAAACACCATATATTTT. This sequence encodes CASSSLTVTGNTIYF.

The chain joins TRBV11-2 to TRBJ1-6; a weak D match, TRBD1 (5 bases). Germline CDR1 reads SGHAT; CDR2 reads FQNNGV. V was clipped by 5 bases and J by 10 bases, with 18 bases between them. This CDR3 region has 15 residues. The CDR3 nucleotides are TGTGCCAGCAGCCAAGGAGGGGAAAGGAGATCACCCCTCCACTTT. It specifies CASSQGGERRSPLHF. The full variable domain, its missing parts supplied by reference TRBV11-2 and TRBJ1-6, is EAGVAQSPRYKIIEKRQSVAFWCNPISGHATLYWYQQILGQGPKLLIQFQNNGVVDDSQLPKDRFSAERLKGVDSTLKIQPAKLEDSAVYLCASSQGGERRSPLHFGNGTRLTVT.

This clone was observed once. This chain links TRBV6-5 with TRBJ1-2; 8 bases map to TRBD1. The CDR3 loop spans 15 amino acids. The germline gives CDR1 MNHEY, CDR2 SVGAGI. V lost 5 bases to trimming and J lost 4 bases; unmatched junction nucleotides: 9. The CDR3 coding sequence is TGTGCCAGCAGTCGCCCCGACAGGGGCAGCTATGGCTACACCTTC. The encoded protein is CASSRPDRGSYGYTF.

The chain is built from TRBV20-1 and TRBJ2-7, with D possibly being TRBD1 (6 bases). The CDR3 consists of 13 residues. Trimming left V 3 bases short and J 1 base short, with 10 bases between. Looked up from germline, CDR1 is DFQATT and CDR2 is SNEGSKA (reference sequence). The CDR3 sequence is CSASRDKSYEQYF. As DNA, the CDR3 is TGCAGTGCTAGTCGGGACAAGTCCTACGAGCAGTACTTC.

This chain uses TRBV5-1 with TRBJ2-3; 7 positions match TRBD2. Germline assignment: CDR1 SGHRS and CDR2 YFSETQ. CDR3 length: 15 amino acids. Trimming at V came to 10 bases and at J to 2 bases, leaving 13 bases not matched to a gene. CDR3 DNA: TGCGCCTATTCCCTCAGCGGGGCTACCACAGATACGCAGTATTTT. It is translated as CAYSLSGATTDTQYF.

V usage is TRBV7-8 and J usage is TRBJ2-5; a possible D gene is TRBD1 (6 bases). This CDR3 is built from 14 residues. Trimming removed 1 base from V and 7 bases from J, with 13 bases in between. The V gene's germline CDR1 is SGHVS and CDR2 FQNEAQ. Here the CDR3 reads CASSLGTRGGTQYF. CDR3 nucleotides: TGTGCCAGCAGCTTAGGCACTCGAGGGGGGACCCAGTACTTC.

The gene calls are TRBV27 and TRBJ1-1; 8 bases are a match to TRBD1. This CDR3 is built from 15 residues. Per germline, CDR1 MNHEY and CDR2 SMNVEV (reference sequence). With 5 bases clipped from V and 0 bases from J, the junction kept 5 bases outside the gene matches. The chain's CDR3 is CASSPRQGMNTEAFF. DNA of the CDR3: TGTGCCAGCAGTCCCAGACAGGGGATGAACACTGAAGCTTTCTTT.

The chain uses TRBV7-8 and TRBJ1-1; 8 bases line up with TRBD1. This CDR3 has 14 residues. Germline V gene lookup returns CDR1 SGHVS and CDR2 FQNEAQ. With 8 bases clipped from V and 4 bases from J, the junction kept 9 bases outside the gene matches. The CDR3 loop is CASRPGQVSTEAFF. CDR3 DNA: TGTGCCAGCCGGCCGGGACAGGTCAGCACTGAAGCTTTCTTT.

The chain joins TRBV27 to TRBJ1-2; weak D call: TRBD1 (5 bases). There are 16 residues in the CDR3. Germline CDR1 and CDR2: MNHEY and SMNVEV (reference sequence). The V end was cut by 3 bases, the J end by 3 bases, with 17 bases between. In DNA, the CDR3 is TGTGCCAGCAGTTTTGCCCGGGACTCACCACACTATGGCTACACCTTC. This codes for CASSFARDSPHYGYTF.

CDR3 in DNA: TGTGCCAGCAGCCCATTACAGGGTATCAATGAGCAGTTCTTC. Amino acid sequence: CASSPLQGINEQFF. V gene TRBV3-1 (or the pseudogene TRBV3-2) combines with J gene TRBJ2-1, with D perhaps matching TRBD1 (6 bases). V was trimmed by 4 bases and J by 6 bases, leaving 13 bases between them. Germline V gene data show CDR1 as LGHDT and CDR2 as YNNKEL (reference sequence). The CDR3 is 14 residues long.

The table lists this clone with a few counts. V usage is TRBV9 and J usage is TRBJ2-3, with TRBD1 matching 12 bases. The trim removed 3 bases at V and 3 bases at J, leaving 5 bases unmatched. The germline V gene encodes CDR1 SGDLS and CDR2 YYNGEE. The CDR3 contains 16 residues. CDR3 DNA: TGTGCCAGCAGCGCGAGGGACAGGGGGCAAACAGATACGCAGTATTTT. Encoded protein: CASSARDRGQTDTQYF.

As DNA, the CDR3 is TGTGCCAGCAGCCCCCTCGGTTCTGGAAACACCATATATTTT. This gives the protein CASSPLGSGNTIYF. The rearrangement uses TRBV7-9 and TRBJ1-3; D remains ambiguous. CDR3 length equals 14 residues. From germline, CDR1 is SEHNR and CDR2 FQNEAQ (reference sequence). Between the trimmed V and J ends, which lost 5 bases and 1 base, there was a span of 9 bases.

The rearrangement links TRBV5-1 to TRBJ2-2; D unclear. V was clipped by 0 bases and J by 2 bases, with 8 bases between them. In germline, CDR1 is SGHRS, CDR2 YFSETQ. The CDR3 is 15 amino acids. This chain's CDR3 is CASSLGHVNTGELFF. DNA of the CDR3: TGCGCCAGCAGCTTGGGACACGTTAACACCGGGGAGCTGTTTTTT.

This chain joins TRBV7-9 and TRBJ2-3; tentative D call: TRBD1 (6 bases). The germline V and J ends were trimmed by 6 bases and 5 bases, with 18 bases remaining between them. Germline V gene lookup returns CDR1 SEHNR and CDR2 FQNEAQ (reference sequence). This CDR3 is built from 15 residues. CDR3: CASRPTGQGGDTQYF. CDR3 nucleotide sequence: TGTGCCAGCAGACCGACGGGACAAGGTGGAGATACGCAGTATTTT.

CDR3 nucleotide sequence: TGTGCCAGCAGCGATGGGGGAGGGAGGCAACGGCAGCCCCAGCATTTT. It codes for CASSDGGGRQRQPQHF. The chain has TRBV7-8 and TRBJ1-5, with D maybe TRBD1 (5 bases). This CDR3 comprises 16 residues. V dropped 5 bases and J dropped 7 bases, with 21 bases sitting between them. CDR1 is SGHVS, CDR2 FQNEAQ, per germline.

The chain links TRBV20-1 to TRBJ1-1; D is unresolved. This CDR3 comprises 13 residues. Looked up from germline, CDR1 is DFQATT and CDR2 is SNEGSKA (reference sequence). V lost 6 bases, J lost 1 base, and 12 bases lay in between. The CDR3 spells CSASVTRNTEAFF. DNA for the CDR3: TGCAGTGCCAGTGTGACAAGGAACACTGAAGCTTTCTTT.

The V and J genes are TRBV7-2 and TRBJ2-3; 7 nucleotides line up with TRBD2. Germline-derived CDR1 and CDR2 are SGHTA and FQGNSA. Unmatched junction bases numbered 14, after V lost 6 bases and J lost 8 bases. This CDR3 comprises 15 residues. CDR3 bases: TGTGCCAGCAGTTACCAGCGGGGCACCCAGGGTACGCAGTATTTT. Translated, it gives CASSYQRGTQGTQYF. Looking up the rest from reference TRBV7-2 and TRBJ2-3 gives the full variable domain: GAGVSQSPSNKVTEKGKDVELRCDPISGHTALYWYRQSLGQGLEFLIYFQGNSAPDKSGLPSDRFSAERTGGSVSTLTIQRTQQEDSAVYLCASSYQRGTQGTQYFGPGTRLTVL.

The CDR3 DNA reads as TGTGCCAGTAGTATGGGCAGGGCCGCAGATACGCAGTATTTT. This translates into CASSMGRAADTQYF. The V gene is TRBV19, the J gene TRBJ2-3; possibly TRBD1 for D (5 bases). V was trimmed by 3 bases and J by 4 bases, leaving 11 bases between them. This CDR3 comprises 14 residues. The germline V gene has CDR1 LNHDA and CDR2 SQIVND (reference sequence).